What follows describes a single TCR beta chain. What it recognizes is unknown. PCR used 60 Vbeta primers and 13 Jbeta primers. Clones were sequenced by immunoSEQ multiplex PCR, and TCRdb holds only the in-frame ones, with some missing. Seen here are about 100,000 clones, more than 80% observed once, and the top ten hold 3% to 4%. This entry is derived from a study of cytomegalovirus exposure and HLA in healthy donors. General observations from the study: The study dropped some indistinguishable V segments, TRBV6-2 and TRBV6-3 among them. The study recorded 164 TCR beta chains that were cytomegalovirus-associated. Fewer N-insertions than the approximately 700-donor mean were reportedly shown by an Asian-associated ancestry cluster in a later analysis.

CDR3 length: 16 amino acids. Germline-derived CDR1 and CDR2 are MNHNY and SVGAGI (reference sequence). The V end lost 2 bases, the J end lost 5 bases, and 18 bases lay between the germline ends. The clonotype comes from a man under 40 in good health and CMV-seronegative. Specimen: PBMCs. The V call is TRBV6-6, the J call TRBJ2-5; D is undetermined. The CDR3 reads CASSYPEQPSPETQYF. The CDR3 nucleotides are TGTGCCAGCAGTTACCCGGAGCAGCCATCACCGGAGACCCAGTACTTC.